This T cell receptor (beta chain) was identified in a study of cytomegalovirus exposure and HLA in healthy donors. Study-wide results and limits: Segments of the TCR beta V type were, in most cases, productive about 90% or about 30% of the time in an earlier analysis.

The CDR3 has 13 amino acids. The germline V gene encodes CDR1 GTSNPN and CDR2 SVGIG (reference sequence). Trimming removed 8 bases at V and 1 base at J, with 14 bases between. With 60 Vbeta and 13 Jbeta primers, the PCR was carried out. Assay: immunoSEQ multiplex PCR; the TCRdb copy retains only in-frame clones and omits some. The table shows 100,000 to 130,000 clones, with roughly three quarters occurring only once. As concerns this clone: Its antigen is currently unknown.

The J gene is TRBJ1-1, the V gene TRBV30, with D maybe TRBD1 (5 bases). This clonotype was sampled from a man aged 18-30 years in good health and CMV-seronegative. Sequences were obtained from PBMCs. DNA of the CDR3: TGTGCCGGGTCGGACATACCGAACACTGAAGCTTTCTTT. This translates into CAGSDIPNTEAFF.